Below are 27 T cell receptor beta chains sequenced from a single sample in a study of blood T cell repertoires in COVID-19. The protocol was immunoSEQ multiplex PCR, while the TCRdb copy is restricted to in-frame clones and leaves out a portion. The sample yields about 84,000 clones, about 70% seen once. The sample taken for sequencing was peripheral blood. The source of these receptors is a man aged 45 to 65 with active or convalescent COVID-19.

The J gene is TRBJ1-4, the V gene TRBV30; no clear D gene. Germline assignment: CDR1 GTSNPN and CDR2 SVGIG (reference sequence). V was clipped by 4 bases and J by 4 bases, with 7 bases between them. This CDR3 spans 12 amino acids. The CDR3 here is CAWKLFNEKLFF. The CDR3 DNA follows: TGTGCCTGGAAGCTCTTTAATGAAAAACTGTTTTTT.

The chain carries TRBV10-1 and TRBJ2-2; D is uncertain. Trimming removed 5 bases from V and 1 base from J, with 8 bases in between. CDR1 is WNHNN, CDR2 SYGVQD, per germline (reference sequence). The CDR3 loop spans 14 amino acids. CDR3 in DNA: TGCGCCAGCAGTTTAGACTTGAACACCGGGGAGCTGTTTTTT. This encodes CASSLDLNTGELFF.

The table lists this clone with a few counts. The chain is built from TRBV20-1 and TRBJ1-1, with 7 bases matching TRBD1. This CDR3 is built from 15 residues. With V trimmed by 3 bases and J by 0 bases, 7 bases remained unmatched. Germline values: CDR1 DFQATT, CDR2 SNEGSKA (reference sequence). Here the CDR3 DNA reads TGCAGTGCTAGTGGGACAGCCCTTATGAACACTGAAGCTTTCTTT. Protein product: CSASGTALMNTEAFF.

Only a few counts were recorded for this clone. V is TRBV14 and J is TRBJ2-7, with D perhaps TRBD2 (6 bases). CDR1 is SGHDN and CDR2 is FVKESK in the germline V gene. The CDR3 extends over 17 amino acids. Between the trimmed V and J ends, which lost 4 bases and 4 bases, there was a span of 23 bases. This CDR3 is CASSLGRGDWGRYEQYF. CDR3 coding DNA: TGTGCCAGCAGCCTCGGTCGAGGGGACTGGGGCAGGTACGAGCAGTACTTC. The full variable domain, completed using reference TRBV14 and TRBJ2-7, is EAGVTQFPSHSVIEKGQTVTLRCDPISGHDNLYWYRRVMGKEIKFLLHFVKESKQDESGMPNNRFLAERTGGTYSTLKVQPAELEDSGVYFCASSLGRGDWGRYEQYFGPGTRLTVT.

This chain uses TRBV7-2 with TRBJ2-7, with TRBD2 identical over 14 bases. CDR1 is SGHTA and CDR2 is FQGNSA in the germline V gene. Unmatched junction bases numbered 0, after V lost 0 bases and J lost 2 bases. CDR3 length: 16 residues. The CDR3: CASSLATSGGAYEQYF. For the CDR3, the DNA is TGTGCCAGCAGCTTAGCGACTAGCGGGGGGGCCTACGAGCAGTACTTC.

The chain joins TRBV7-2 to TRBJ1-5; D is ambiguous. V was pared by 2 bases and J by 7 bases, with 9 bases between. The CDR3 contains 13 residues. Germline V gene lookup returns CDR1 SGHTA and CDR2 FQGNSA. For the CDR3, the DNA is TGTGCCAGCAGCTTATGGGGAGGACAGCCCCAGCATTTT. Translating it yields CASSLWGGQPQHF. Full variable domain (rest looked up from reference TRBV7-2 and TRBJ1-5): GAGVSQSPSNKVTEKGKDVELRCDPISGHTALYWYRQSLGQGLEFLIYFQGNSAPDKSGLPSDRFSAERTGGSVSTLTIQRTQQEDSAVYLCASSLWGGQPQHFGDGTRLSIL.

The chain combines TRBV6-5 with TRBJ2-1; 7 bases match TRBD2. This CDR3 has 15 amino acids. Germline assignment: CDR1 MNHEY and CDR2 SVGAGI. The V and J ends lost 6 bases and 3 bases, in that order; junction bases with no gene match: 8. The CDR3 DNA is TGTGCCAGCAGCCCCCTTAGCGGGCGCTACAATGAGCAGTTCTTC. This translates into CASSPLSGRYNEQFF.

Details on this clone: The limits of the CDR3 on the DNA are not certain, so only TCRdb's listed CDR3 is given. The chain is built from TRBV19 and TRBJ1-2. The germline V gene encodes CDR1 LNHDA and CDR2 SQIVND (reference sequence). The CDR3 spans 13 residues, counting both ends. The CDR3 is CASSISLTFGYTF.

The chain combines TRBV13 with TRBJ2-3, with 12 bases that match TRBD2. Losses at the gene ends were 7 bases for V and 6 bases for J; bases not matched to a gene: 8. This CDR3 contains 15 residues. CDR1 is PRHDT, CDR2 FYEKMQ, per germline (reference sequence). The CDR3 here is CASTPLAGGGDTQYF. The CDR3 DNA sequence: TGTGCCAGCACCCCACTAGCGGGGGGTGGGGATACGCAGTATTTT.

As for this clone: A read error may explain this, as a much larger clone is one base away. This chain links TRBV6-5 with TRBJ1-1; 7 bases are a match to TRBD1. Germline trimming cut 6 bases from V and 3 bases from J; bases unmatched to any gene: 4. The germline V gene encodes CDR1 MNHEY and CDR2 SVGAGI. The CDR3 runs 13 residues. CDR3 nucleotide sequence: TGTGCCAGCAGCCGACAGGGTGACACTGAAGCTTTCTTT. Residues: CASSRQGDTEAFF.

Many counts were recorded for this clone. This chain uses TRBV6-2 or TRBV6-3 with TRBJ1-1; tentative D call: TRBD1 (5 bases). Germline lookup yields CDR1 MNHEY and CDR2 SVGEGT. V was clipped by 5 bases and J by 3 bases, with 13 bases between them. The CDR3 runs to 14 residues. This CDR3 is CASSRAQGYTEAFF. CDR3 DNA sequence: TGTGCCAGCAGTCGTGCTCAGGGTTACACTGAAGCTTTCTTT.

This chain links TRBV7-9 with TRBJ2-2, with 7 bases identical to TRBD1. The V gene end was trimmed by 1 base and the J gene end by 3 bases; junction bases not matched to a gene: 2. The CDR3 sequence is 15 residues long. Germline CDR1 is SEHNR and CDR2 is FQNEAQ (reference sequence). The CDR3 DNA follows: TGTGCCAGCAGCTTAGAGACAGGGTACACCGGGGAGCTGTTTTTT. Translated: CASSLETGYTGELFF.

The rearrangement joins TRBV27 to TRBJ2-7, with D perhaps matching TRBD1 (5 bases). V was cut by 1 base and J by 6 bases, with 7 bases left in between. The CDR3 runs 12 residues. The V gene's germline CDR1 is MNHEY and CDR2 SMNVEV (reference sequence). The CDR3 sequence is CASSLWGREQYF. The CDR3, as DNA: TGTGCCAGCAGTTTATGGGGCCGCGAGCAGTACTTC.

This clone appeared a single time. V is TRBV11-2 and J is TRBJ1-2; 7 positions agree with TRBD1. The CDR3 is made up of 13 amino acids. The junction had 5 bases not matched to a gene; V was cut back by 5 bases and J by 5 bases. The germline V gene has CDR1 SGHAT and CDR2 FQNNGV. CDR3 protein: CASSRDSSYGYTF. CDR3 nucleotides: TGTGCCAGCAGCCGGGACAGCTCATATGGCTACACCTTC.

The rearrangement links TRBV9 to TRBJ2-3; 11 bases match TRBD2. The trim removed 4 bases at V and 1 base at J, leaving 5 bases unmatched. Looked up from germline, CDR1 is SGDLS and CDR2 is YYNGEE. The CDR3 extends over 16 amino acids. The DNA for the CDR3 is TGTGCCAGCAGCTCCGGGACTAGCGGACGCACAGATACGCAGTATTTT. As protein: CASSSGTSGRTDTQYF.

V usage is TRBV21-1 and J usage is TRBJ1-5; TRBD1 is the table's D call and was not checked against the DNA. TRBV21-1 is tagged as a pseudogene. The CDR3 has 15 residues. CDR3 amino acids: CASSKGQGAGQPQHF. CDR3 DNA sequence: TGTGCCAGCAGCAAGGGGCAGGGGGCCGGGCAGCCCCAGCATTTT.

This clone was detected only a few times. Other nucleotide sequences from this sample produce the same CDR3. V and J are TRBV28 and TRBJ1-2; D is unclear. The CDR3 consists of 12 residues. V shed 6 bases and J shed 3 bases, with 8 bases lying between them. In germline, CDR1 is MDHEN, CDR2 SYDVKM. CDR3 sequence: CASSPLYYGYTF. CDR3 nucleotide sequence: TGTGCCAGCAGCCCCTTATACTATGGCTACACCTTC.

J is TRBJ2-5 and V is TRBV6-1, with D tentatively TRBD1 (6 bases). CDR3 size: 16 residues. Germline V gene lookup returns CDR1 MNHNS and CDR2 SASEGT. The ends were cut back, 0 bases at V and 5 bases at J, with 16 bases in the middle. CDR3 DNA: TGTGCCAGCAGTGAAGCGCGGGCCAGGGGAAGGGAGACCCAGTACTTC. Amino acid sequence: CASSEARARGRETQYF.

The chain is built from TRBV7-9 and TRBJ1-6; a possible D gene is TRBD1 (6 bases). V shed 4 bases and J shed 15 bases, with 10 bases lying between them. The germline CDR1 and CDR2 sequences are SEHNR and FQNEAQ (reference sequence). The CDR3 extends over 11 amino acids. This chain's CDR3 is CASSSTGYLHF. Here the CDR3 DNA reads TGTGCCAGCAGCTCGACAGGCTACCTCCACTTT.

The V gene is TRBV6-5, the J gene TRBJ2-7, with D possibly being TRBD1 (7 bases). Between the trimmed V and J ends, which lost 2 bases and 5 bases, there was a span of 16 bases. The CDR3 is 15 amino acids. Germline V gives CDR1 MNHEY, CDR2 SVGAGI. CDR3 protein: CASSYNRGAGNEQYF. As DNA, the CDR3 is TGTGCCAGCAGTTACAACAGGGGCGCGGGGAACGAGCAGTACTTC.

The gene calls are TRBV29-1 and TRBJ1-4, with 9 bases fitting TRBD1. Trimming at V came to 4 bases and at J to 8 bases, leaving 5 bases not matched to a gene. The germline CDR1 and CDR2 sequences are SQVTM and ANQGSEA. This CDR3 is built from 13 residues. Here the CDR3 reads CSVGTGGWEKLFF. Written as DNA, the CDR3 is TGCAGCGTTGGAACAGGGGGCTGGGAAAAACTGTTTTTT.

The chain is built from TRBV27 and TRBJ1-1; perhaps TRBD1 as D (5 bases). From germline, CDR1 is MNHEY and CDR2 SMNVEV (reference sequence). This CDR3 has 13 amino acids. Trimming took off 2 bases at V and 5 bases at J, with 9 bases between the two ends. This CDR3 reads CASSLVQGTEAFF. DNA of the CDR3: TGTGCCAGCAGTTTAGTTCAGGGTACTGAAGCTTTCTTT.

This chain joins TRBV4-3 and TRBJ2-5, with D perhaps TRBD2 (6 bases). Germline lookup yields CDR1 LGHNA and CDR2 YSLEER. V lost 0 bases and J lost 5, with 13 bases in between. This CDR3 comprises 15 residues. The CDR3 spells CASSQEFTGRETQYF. The CDR3 DNA reads as TGCGCCAGCAGCCAAGAGTTCACGGGGAGGGAGACCCAGTACTTC.

V gene TRBV5-5 combines with J gene TRBJ1-1; tentatively, D is TRBD1 (5 bases). The CDR3 contains 17 residues. Between the trimmed V and J ends, which lost 1 base and 6 bases, there was a span of 22 bases. Per germline, CDR1 SGHKS and CDR2 YYEKEE (reference sequence). CDR3 DNA sequence: TGTGCCAGCAGCTTGTCGTCGGGTGGCCTGGGGCGCCCTGAAGCTTTCTTT. Translation gives CASSLSSGGLGRPEAFF.

The chain couples TRBV24-1 to TRBJ2-3; D ambiguous. V shed 3 bases and J shed 0 bases, with 12 bases lying between them. CDR1 KGHDR and CDR2 SFDVKD come from the germline V gene. The CDR3 extends over 16 amino acids. The CDR3 DNA sequence: TGTGCCACCAGTGATCCCGACACCCTAAGCACAGATACGCAGTATTTT. It specifies CATSDPDTLSTDTQYF.

The rearrangement joins TRBV27 to TRBJ1-6; D perhaps matches TRBD1 (6 bases). Trimming left V 4 bases short and J 4 bases short, with 11 bases between. Germline CDR1 MNHEY, CDR2 SMNVEV (reference sequence). This CDR3 contains 15 residues. CDR3 sequence: CASSSVGQYNSPLHF. The CDR3 DNA reads as TGTGCCAGCAGTTCCGTAGGACAGTATAATTCACCCCTCCACTTT.

In its sample, this clone was seen once. The genes are TRBV4-3 and TRBJ1-2, with a weak D call TRBD1 (6 bases). Trimming cost V 0 bases and J 5 bases, with 19 bases left between them. The germline CDR1 and CDR2 sequences are LGHNA and YSLEER. The CDR3 is 17 residues long. For the CDR3, the DNA is TGCGCCAGCAGCCAAGATGGGCAGGGGCGGCTCGGGTATGGCTACACCTTC. As protein: CASSQDGQGRLGYGYTF.